This TCR beta chain was observed in a study of T cells in Graves' hyperthyroidism and ophthalmopathy. There were TCR beta CDR3 regions amplified from RNA transcripts. HTBI primers drove first-round RT-PCR of the TCR CDR3. TCRdb re-analysed the multiplex PCR reads in MiXCR, keeping a single row per CDR3 protein. The sample gives about 280,000 distinct CDR3 sequences, less than 30% of which show up once; roughly a quarter is in the top ten. This clonotype was counted ten times or more. Sequencing used blood. The sequence was obtained from a man between 35 and 55 years old with Graves' hyperthyroidism that later progressed to Graves' ophthalmopathy.

In DNA, the CDR3 is TGCAGTGGGGTAGGCGGCATCACCGGGGAGCTGTTTTTT. Encoded protein: CSGVGGITGELFF. This chain links TRBV20-1 with TRBJ2-2; D is ambiguous. The CDR3 totals 13 residues. V lost 7 bases, J lost 4 bases, and 13 bases lay in between. The germline CDR1 and CDR2 sequences are DFQATT and SNEGSKA (reference sequence).